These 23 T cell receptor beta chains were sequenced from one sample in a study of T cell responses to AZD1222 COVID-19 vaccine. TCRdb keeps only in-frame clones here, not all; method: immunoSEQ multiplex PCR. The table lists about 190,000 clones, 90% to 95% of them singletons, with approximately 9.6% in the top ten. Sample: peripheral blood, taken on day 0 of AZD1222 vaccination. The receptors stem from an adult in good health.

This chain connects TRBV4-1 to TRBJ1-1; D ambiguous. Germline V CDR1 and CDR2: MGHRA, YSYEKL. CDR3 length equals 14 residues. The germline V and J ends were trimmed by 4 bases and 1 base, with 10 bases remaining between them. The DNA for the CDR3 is TGCGCCAGCAGCCCCCAAGGTTGGAACACTGAAGCTTTCTTT. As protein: CASSPQGWNTEAFF.

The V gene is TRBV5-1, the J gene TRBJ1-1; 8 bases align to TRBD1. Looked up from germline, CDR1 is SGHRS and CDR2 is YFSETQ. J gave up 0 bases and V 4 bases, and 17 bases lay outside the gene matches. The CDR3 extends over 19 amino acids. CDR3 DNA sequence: TGCGCCAGCAGCCTGGATTTTAGGGCAGGGGGCGGCTTGAACACTGAAGCTTTCTTT. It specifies CASSLDFRAGGGLNTEAFF.

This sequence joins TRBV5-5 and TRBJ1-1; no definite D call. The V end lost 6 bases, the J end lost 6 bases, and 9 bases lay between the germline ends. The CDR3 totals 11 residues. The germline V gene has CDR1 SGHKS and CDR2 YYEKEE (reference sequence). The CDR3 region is CASNLLAEAFF. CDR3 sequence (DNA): TGTGCCAGCAACCTGCTGGCTGAAGCTTTCTTT.

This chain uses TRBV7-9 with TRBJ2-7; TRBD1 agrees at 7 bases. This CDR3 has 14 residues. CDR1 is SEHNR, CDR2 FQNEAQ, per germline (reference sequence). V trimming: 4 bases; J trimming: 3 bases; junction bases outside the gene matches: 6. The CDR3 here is CASSSNRGVYEQYF. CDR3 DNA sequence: TGTGCCAGCAGCTCTAACAGGGGCGTCTACGAGCAGTACTTC.

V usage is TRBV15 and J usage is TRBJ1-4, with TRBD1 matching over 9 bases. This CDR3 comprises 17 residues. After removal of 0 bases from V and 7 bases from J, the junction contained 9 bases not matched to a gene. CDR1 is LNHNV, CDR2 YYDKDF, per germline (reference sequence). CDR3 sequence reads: CATSRDWGAGQGEKLFF. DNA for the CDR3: TGTGCCACCAGCAGAGATTGGGGGGCGGGACAGGGTGAAAAACTGTTTTTT.

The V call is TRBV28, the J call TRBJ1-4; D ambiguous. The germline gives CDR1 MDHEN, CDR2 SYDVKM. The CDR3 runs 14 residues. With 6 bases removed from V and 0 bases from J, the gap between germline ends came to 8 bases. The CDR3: CASRGVSTNEKLFF. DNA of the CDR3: TGTGCCAGCAGAGGAGTTTCAACTAATGAAAAACTGTTTTTT. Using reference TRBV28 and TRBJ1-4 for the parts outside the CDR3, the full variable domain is DVKVTQSSRYLVKRTGEKVFLECVQDMDHENMFWYRQDPGLGLRLIYFSYDVKMKEKGDIPEGYSVSREKKERFSLILESASTNQTSMYLCASRGVSTNEKLFFGSGTQLSVL.

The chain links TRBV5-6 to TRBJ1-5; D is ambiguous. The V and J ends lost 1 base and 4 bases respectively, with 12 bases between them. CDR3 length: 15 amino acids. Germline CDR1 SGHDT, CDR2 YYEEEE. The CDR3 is CASSLRRALNQPQHF. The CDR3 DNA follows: TGTGCCAGCAGCTTGAGGAGGGCTCTAAATCAGCCCCAGCATTTT.

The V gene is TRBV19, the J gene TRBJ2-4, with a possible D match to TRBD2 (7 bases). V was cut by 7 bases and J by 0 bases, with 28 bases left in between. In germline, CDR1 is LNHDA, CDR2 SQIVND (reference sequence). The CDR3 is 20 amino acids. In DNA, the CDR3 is TGTGCCAGTACCAAAGGGGGAGGGGCCAGCATTTTTGTAGCCAAAAACATTCAGTACTTC. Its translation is CASTKGGGASIFVAKNIQYF.

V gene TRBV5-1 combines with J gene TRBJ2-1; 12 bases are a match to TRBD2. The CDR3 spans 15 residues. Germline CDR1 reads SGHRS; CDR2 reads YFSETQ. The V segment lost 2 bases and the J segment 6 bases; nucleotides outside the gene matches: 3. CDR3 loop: CASSFGLAGINEQFF. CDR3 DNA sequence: TGCGCCAGCAGCTTTGGACTAGCGGGAATCAATGAGCAGTTCTTC.

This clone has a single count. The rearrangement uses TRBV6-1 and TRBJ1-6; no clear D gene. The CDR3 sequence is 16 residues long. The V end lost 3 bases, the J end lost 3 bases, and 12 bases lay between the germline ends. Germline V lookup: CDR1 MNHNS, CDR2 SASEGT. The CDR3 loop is CASSEDGKFYNSPLHF. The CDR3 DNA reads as TGTGCCAGCAGTGAGGACGGGAAGTTCTATAATTCACCCCTCCACTTT.

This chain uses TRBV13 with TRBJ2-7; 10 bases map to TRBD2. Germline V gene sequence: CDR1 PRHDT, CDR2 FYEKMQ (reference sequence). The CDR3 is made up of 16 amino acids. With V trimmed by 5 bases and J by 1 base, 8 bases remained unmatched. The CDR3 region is CASSPRGSGRSYEQYF. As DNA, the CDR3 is TGTGCCAGCAGCCCGCGGGGTAGCGGGAGGTCCTACGAGCAGTACTTC. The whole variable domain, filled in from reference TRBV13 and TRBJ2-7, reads AAGVIQSPRHLIKEKRETATLKCYPIPRHDTVYWYQQGPGQDPQFLISFYEKMQSDKGSIPDRFSAQQFSDYHSELNMSSLELGDSALYFCASSPRGSGRSYEQYFGPGTRLTVT.

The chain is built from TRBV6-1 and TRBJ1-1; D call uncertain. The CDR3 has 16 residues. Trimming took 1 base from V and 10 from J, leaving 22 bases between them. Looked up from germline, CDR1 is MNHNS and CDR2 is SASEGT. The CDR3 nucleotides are TGTGCCAGCAGTGAAGAGGTTGGAAGACGGAGTACCACAGCTTTCTTT. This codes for CASSEEVGRRSTTAFF.

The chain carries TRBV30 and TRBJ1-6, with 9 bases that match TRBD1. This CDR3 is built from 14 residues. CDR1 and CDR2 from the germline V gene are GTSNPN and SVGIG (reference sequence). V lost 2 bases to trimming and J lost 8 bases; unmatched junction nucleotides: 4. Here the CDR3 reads CAWSWDRADSPLHF. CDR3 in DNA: TGTGCCTGGAGTTGGGACAGGGCGGATTCACCCCTCCACTTT.

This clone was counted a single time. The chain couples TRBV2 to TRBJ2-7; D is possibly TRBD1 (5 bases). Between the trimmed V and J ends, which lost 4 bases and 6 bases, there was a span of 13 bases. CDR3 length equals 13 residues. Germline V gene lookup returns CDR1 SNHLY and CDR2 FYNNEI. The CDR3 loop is CASSVIGGAEQYF. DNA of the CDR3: TGTGCCAGCAGTGTTATTGGTGGGGCCGAGCAGTACTTC.

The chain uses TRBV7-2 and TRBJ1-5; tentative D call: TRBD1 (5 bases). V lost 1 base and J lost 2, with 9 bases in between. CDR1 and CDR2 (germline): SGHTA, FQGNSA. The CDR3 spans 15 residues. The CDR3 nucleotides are TGTGCCAGCAGCTTAGGTGGGGGAGGCAATCAGCCCCAGCATTTT. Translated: CASSLGGGGNQPQHF.

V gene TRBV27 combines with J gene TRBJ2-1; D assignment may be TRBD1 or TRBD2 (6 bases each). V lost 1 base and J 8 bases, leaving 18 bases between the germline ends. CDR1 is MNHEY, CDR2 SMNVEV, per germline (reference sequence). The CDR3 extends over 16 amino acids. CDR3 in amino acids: CASSLYGGPLIDEQFF. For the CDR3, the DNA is TGTGCCAGCAGTTTATACGGGGGCCCCTTGATCGATGAGCAGTTCTTC.

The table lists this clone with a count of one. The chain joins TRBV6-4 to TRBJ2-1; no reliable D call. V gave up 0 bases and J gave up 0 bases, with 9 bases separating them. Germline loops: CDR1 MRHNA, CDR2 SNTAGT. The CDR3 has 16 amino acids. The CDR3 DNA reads TGTGCCAGCAGTGACTCTGTGACACTCTCCTACAATGAGCAGTTCTTC. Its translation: CASSDSVTLSYNEQFF.

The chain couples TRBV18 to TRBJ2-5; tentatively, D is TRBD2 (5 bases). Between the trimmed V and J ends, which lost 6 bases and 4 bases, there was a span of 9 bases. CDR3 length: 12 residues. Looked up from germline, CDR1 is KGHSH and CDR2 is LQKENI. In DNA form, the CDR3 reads TGTGCCAGCTCCCCAGCGGCAGAGACCCAGTACTTC. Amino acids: CASSPAAETQYF.

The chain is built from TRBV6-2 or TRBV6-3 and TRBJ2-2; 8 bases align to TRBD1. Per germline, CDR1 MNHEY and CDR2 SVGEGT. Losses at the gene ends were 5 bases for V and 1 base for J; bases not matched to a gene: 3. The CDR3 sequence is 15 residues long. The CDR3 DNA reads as TGTGCCAGCAGTCCCGGGACAGGGAACACCGGGGAGCTGTTTTTT. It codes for CASSPGTGNTGELFF.

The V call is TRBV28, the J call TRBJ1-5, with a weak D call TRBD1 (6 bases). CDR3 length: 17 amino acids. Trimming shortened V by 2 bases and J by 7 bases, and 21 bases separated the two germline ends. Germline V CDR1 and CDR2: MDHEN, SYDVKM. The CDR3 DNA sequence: TGTGCCAGCAGTTTAAGGGGGATCCGGCAGGGCGGACAGCCCCAGCATTTT. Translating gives CASSLRGIRQGGQPQHF.

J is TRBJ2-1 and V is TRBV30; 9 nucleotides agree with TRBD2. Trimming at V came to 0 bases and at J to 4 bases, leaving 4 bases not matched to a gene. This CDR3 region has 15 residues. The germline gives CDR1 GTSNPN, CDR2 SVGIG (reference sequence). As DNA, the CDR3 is TGTGCCTGGAGTGTAGGGACTAGCAAGTACAATGAGCAGTTCTTC. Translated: CAWSVGTSKYNEQFF.

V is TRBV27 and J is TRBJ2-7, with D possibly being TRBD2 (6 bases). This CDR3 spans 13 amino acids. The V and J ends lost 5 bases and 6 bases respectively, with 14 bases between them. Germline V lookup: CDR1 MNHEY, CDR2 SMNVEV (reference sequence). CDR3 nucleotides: TGTGCCAGCAGTGCGAACGGGGGATCCGAGCAGTACTTC. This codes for CASSANGGSEQYF.

CDR3 in amino acids: CASSSPFREGSPLHF. The DNA for the CDR3 is TGTGCCAGCAGCTCCCCTTTCAGGGAAGGTTCACCCCTCCACTTT. V and J are TRBV7-2 and TRBJ1-6, with D maybe TRBD1 (5 bases). The CDR3 runs 15 residues. Germline loops: CDR1 SGHTA, CDR2 FQGNSA. Trimming removed 4 bases from V and 9 bases from J, with 16 bases in between.